Shown below are 7 T cell receptor beta chains from a single sample sequenced in a study of cytomegalovirus exposure and HLA in healthy donors. The PCR was carried out with 60 Vbeta primers and 13 Jbeta primers. Sequenced by immunoSEQ multiplex PCR; TCRdb stores in-frame clones only, minus some. Here the sample spans more than 150,000 clones, around 80% being singletons. The specimen was PBMCs. The receptors derive from a girl aged 5 to 17 in good health and CMV-seropositive.

V and J are TRBV5-1 and TRBJ1-2, with D maybe TRBD1 (5 bases). CDR3 size: 15 residues. Looked up from germline, CDR1 is SGHRS and CDR2 is YFSETQ. The V and J ends lost 4 bases and 8 bases respectively, with 21 bases between them. The CDR3 reads CASSPNPGPGGGYTF. DNA for the CDR3: TGCGCCAGCAGCCCGAACCCGGGACCCGGGGGAGGCTACACCTTC.

The chain couples TRBV2 to TRBJ1-2, with D unclear. Germline V lookup: CDR1 SNHLY, CDR2 FYNNEI. This CDR3 region has 12 residues. Between the trimmed V and J ends, which lost 1 base and 8 bases, there was a span of 8 bases. CDR3 in amino acids: CASSEGGKGYTF. DNA of the CDR3: TGTGCCAGCAGTGAAGGAGGAAAGGGCTACACCTTC.

The chain employs TRBV7-9 and TRBJ1-2; TRBD1 aligns across 9 bases. Losses at the gene ends were 9 bases for V and 5 bases for J; bases not matched to a gene: 10. Per the germline V gene, CDR1 is SEHNR and CDR2 is FQNEAQ (reference sequence). The CDR3 is made up of 14 amino acids. CDR3 DNA: TGTGCCAGTTATGATCTACAGGGGGCGTATGGCTACACCTTC. Translating it yields CASYDLQGAYGYTF.

The chain employs TRBV9 and TRBJ2-7; 9 nucleotides line up with TRBD2. This CDR3 has 14 amino acids. Losses at the gene ends were 0 bases for V and 4 bases for J; bases not matched to a gene: 2. Germline V gene sequence: CDR1 SGDLS, CDR2 YYNGEE. The CDR3 loop is CASSVALAGYEQYF. The CDR3 coding sequence is TGTGCCAGCAGCGTAGCCCTAGCGGGGTACGAGCAGTACTTC. Full variable domain (outside the CDR3, taken from reference TRBV9 and TRBJ2-7): DSGVTQTPKHLITATGQRVTLRCSPRSGDLSVYWYQQSLDQGLQFLIQYYNGEERAKGNILERFSAQQFPDLHSELNLSSLELGDSALYFCASSVALAGYEQYFGPGTRLTVT.

This clone has only a few counts. The rearrangement joins TRBV15 to TRBJ2-3, with 11 bases matching TRBD2. Germline lookup yields CDR1 LNHNV and CDR2 YYDKDF (reference sequence). V gave up 5 bases and J gave up 0 bases; unmatched junction bases: 7. This CDR3 is built from 17 residues. As DNA, the CDR3 is TGTGCCACCAGCGGCAGACTAGCGGGGCCAAGCACAGATACGCAGTATTTT. Its protein is CATSGRLAGPSTDTQYF.

CDR3 loop: CATSRTSFGGETQYF. The CDR3 DNA sequence: TGTGCCACCAGTCGGACTAGTTTTGGCGGAGAGACCCAGTACTTC. The chain has TRBV15 and TRBJ2-5, with TRBD2 matching over 7 bases. This CDR3 is built from 15 residues. Germline CDR1 LNHNV, CDR2 YYDKDF (reference sequence). V gave up 6 bases and J gave up 4 bases; unmatched junction bases: 11.

The chain uses TRBV19 and TRBJ1-1; D is unresolved. This CDR3 is 15 amino acids long. The germline V and J ends were trimmed by 3 bases and 1 base, with 12 bases remaining between them. The germline gives CDR1 LNHDA, CDR2 SQIVND (reference sequence). The CDR3 nucleotides are TGTGCCAGTAGTATCGAGACCCGAGGGAACACTGAAGCTTTCTTT. It translates to CASSIETRGNTEAFF.